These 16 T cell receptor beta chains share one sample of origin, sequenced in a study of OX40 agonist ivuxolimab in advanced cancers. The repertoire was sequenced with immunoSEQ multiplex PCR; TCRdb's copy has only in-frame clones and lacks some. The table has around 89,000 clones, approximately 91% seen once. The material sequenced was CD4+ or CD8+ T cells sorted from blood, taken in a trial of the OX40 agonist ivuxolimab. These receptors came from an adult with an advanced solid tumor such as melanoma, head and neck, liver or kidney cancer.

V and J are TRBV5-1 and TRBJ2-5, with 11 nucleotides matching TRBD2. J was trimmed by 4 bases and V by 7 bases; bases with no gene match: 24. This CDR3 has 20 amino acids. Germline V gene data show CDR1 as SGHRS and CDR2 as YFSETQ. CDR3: CASCPRDGLSSGGSIETQYF. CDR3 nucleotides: TGCGCCAGCTGCCCCAGGGACGGCCTCTCTAGCGGGGGGTCGATAGAGACCCAGTACTTC.

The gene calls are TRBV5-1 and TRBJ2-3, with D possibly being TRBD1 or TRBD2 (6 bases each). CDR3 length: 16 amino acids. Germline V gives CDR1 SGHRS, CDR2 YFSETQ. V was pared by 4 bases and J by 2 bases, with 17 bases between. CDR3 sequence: CASSETTGTYTDTQYF. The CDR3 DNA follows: TGCGCCAGCAGCGAGACTACAGGGACTTACACAGATACGCAGTATTTT.

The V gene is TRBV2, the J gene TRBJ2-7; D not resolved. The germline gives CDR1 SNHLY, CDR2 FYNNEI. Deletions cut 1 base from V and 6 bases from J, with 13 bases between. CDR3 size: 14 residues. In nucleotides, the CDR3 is TGTGCCAGCAGTGAAGGGGTGCTATCTCGCGAGCAGTACTTC. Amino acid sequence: CASSEGVLSREQYF.

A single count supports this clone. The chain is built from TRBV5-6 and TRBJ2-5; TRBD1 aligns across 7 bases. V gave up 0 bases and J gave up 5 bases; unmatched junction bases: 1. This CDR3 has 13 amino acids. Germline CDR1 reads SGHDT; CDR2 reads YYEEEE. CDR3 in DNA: TGTGCCAGCAGCTTGGGCAGGGGGGAGACCCAGTACTTC. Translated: CASSLGRGETQYF.

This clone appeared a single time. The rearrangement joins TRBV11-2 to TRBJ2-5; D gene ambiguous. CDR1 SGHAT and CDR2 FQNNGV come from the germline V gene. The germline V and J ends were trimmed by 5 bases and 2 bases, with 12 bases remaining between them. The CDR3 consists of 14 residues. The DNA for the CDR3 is TGTGCCAGCAGCCCAAAGACTCGTCAAGAGACCCAGTACTTC. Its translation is CASSPKTRQETQYF.

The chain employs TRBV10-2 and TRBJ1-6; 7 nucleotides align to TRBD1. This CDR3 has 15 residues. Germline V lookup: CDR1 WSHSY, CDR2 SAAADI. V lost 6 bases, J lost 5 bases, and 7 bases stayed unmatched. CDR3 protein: CASRRGGTDNSPLHF. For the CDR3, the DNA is TGCGCCAGCAGGAGGGGGGGGACAGATAATTCACCCCTCCACTTT.

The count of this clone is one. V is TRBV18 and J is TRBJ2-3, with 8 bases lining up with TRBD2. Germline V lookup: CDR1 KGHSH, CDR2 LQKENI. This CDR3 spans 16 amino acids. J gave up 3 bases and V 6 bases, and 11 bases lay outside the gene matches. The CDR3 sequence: CASSFLGSGVTDTQYF. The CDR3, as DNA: TGTGCCAGCTCCTTCCTCGGTAGCGGGGTGACAGATACGCAGTATTTT.

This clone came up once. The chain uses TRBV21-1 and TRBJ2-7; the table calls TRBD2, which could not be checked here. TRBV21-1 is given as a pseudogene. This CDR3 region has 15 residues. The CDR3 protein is CASSAILEMSYEQYF. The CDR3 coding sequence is TGTGCCAGCAGCGCCATCCTGGAGATGTCCTACGAGCAGTACTTC.

CDR3 residues: CASSPEGGGTGELFF. The CDR3 DNA is TGTGCCAGCAGCCCCGAGGGGGGAGGGACCGGGGAGCTGTTTTTT. The chain joins TRBV6-5 to TRBJ2-2; D is perhaps TRBD2 (7 bases). V was clipped by 6 bases and J by 5 bases, with 16 bases between them. CDR1 and CDR2 (germline): MNHEY, SVGAGI. This CDR3 is 15 amino acids long.

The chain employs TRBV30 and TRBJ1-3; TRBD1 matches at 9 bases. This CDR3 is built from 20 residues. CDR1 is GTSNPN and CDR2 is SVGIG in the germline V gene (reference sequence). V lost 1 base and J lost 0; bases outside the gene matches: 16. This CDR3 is CAWSARPGQGPSLSGNTIYF. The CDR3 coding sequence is TGTGCCTGGAGTGCTCGGCCGGGACAGGGCCCCTCACTCTCTGGAAACACCATATATTTT.

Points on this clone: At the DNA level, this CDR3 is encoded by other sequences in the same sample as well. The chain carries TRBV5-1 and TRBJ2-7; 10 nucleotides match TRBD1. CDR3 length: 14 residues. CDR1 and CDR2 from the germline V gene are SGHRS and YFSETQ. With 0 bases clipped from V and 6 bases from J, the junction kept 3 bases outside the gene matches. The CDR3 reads CASSLDGQGGEQYF. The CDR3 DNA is TGCGCCAGCAGCTTGGACGGACAGGGGGGCGAGCAGTACTTC.

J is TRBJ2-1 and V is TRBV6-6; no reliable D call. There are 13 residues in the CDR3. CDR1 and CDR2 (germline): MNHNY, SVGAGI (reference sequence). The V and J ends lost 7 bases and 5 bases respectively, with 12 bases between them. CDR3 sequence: CASTIGPHNEQFF. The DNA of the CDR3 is TGTGCCAGCACCATCGGCCCCCACAATGAGCAGTTCTTC.

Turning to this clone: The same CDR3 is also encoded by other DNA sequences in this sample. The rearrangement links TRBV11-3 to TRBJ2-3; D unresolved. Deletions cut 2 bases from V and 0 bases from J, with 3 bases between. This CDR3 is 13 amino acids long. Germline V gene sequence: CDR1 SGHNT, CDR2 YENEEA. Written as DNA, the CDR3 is TGTGCCAGCAGCTTAAGAAGCACAGATACGCAGTATTTT. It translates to CASSLRSTDTQYF.

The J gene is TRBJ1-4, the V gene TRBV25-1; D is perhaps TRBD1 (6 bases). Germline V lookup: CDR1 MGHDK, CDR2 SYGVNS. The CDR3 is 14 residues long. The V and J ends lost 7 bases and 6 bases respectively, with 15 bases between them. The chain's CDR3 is CASIATGWDEKLFF. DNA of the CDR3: TGTGCCAGCATCGCTACAGGGTGGGATGAAAAACTGTTTTTT. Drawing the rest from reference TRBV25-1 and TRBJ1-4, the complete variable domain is EADIYQTPRYLVIGTGKKITLECSQTMGHDKMYWYQQDPGMELHLIHYSYGVNSTEKGDLSSESTVSRIRTEHFPLTLESARPSHTSQYLCASIATGWDEKLFFGSGTQLSVL.

DNA for the CDR3: TGTGCCAGCAGCTTAACGGGGGGCCCCTCCGAGCAGTACTTC. Protein sequence: CASSLTGGPSEQYF. The genes are TRBV11-3 and TRBJ2-7; TRBD2 might be the D (7 bases). Trimming stripped 2 bases from V and 6 bases from J, with 14 bases between. CDR1 is SGHNT and CDR2 is YENEEA in the germline V gene. This CDR3 has 14 residues.

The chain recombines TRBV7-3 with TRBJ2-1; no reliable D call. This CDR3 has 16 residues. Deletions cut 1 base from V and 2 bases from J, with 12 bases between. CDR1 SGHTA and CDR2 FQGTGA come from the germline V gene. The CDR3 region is CASSLIPQETYNEQFF. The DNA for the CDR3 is TGTGCCAGCAGCTTAATCCCGCAGGAGACCTACAATGAGCAGTTCTTC.